Listed here are 20 T cell receptor beta chains from one sample, sequenced in a study of blood T cells in healthy people across ages. Alongside a J-beta primer mix, a sample-barcoded 5' primer served in a second PCR lasting roughly 7 to 11 cycles. From the 5' RACE reads, TCRdb called clonotypes with MiXCR, one entry per CDR3 protein. Here the sample spans some 1,500,000 distinct CDR3 sequences, 42% being singletons. The specimen was blood. These receptors were taken from a woman aged 18-30 years in good health.

Only a few counts were recorded for this clonotype. The rearrangement links TRBV6-2 or TRBV6-3 to TRBJ2-7; TRBD1 might be the D (6 bases). Germline values: CDR1 MNHEY, CDR2 SVGEGT. The CDR3 covers 14 residues. The V end was cut by 0 bases, the J end by 0 bases, with 6 bases between. The DNA for the CDR3 is TGTGCCAGCAGTTACTCGGGGGCCTCCTACGAGCAGTACTTC. Amino acid sequence: CASSYSGASYEQYF.

This chain connects TRBV20-1 to TRBJ2-7, with D unresolved. The DNA end favors TRBJ2-5, so the J call may be wrong. This CDR3 is 16 amino acids long. Germline V gene data show CDR1 as DFQATT and CDR2 as SNEGSKA (reference sequence). CDR3 in DNA: TGCAGTGCTAGCCGGCCCTCGGACGTTAACCAAGAGACCCAGTACTTC. Translating it yields CSASRPSDVNQETQYF.

The chain carries TRBV6-5 and TRBJ1-2; TRBD1 matches 9 bases. The length of the CDR3 is 14 residues. The germline V gene has CDR1 MNHEY and CDR2 SVGAGI. With V trimmed by 6 bases and J by 4 bases, 6 bases remained unmatched. The CDR3 here is CASREDRGSYGYTF. CDR3 bases: TGTGCCAGCAGAGAGGACAGGGGATCCTATGGCTACACCTTC.

The chain uses TRBV5-4 and TRBJ2-1; D not resolved. The CDR3 is 12 residues long. Trimming stripped 5 bases from V and 5 bases from J, with 8 bases between. Germline-derived CDR1 and CDR2 are SGHNT and YYREEE (reference sequence). The CDR3 loop is CASSISNNEQFF. The CDR3 DNA reads TGTGCCAGCAGTATCAGCAACAATGAGCAGTTCTTC.

This clonotype was observed a handful of times. V usage is TRBV12-3 or TRBV12-4 and J usage is TRBJ1-5; 9 bases match TRBD1. This CDR3 comprises 15 residues. Trimming took 6 bases from V and 6 from J; bases not matched to a gene: 9. The DNA of the CDR3 is TGTGCCAGCAGCGAGGACAGGGGTCGAGGTCAGCCCCAGCATTTT. Translation gives CASSEDRGRGQPQHF.

This clonotype turned up a few times. The V gene is TRBV29-1, the J gene TRBJ2-6; TRBD2 matches 10 bases. Germline CDR1 is SQVTM and CDR2 is ANQGSEA. With V trimmed by 3 bases and J by 0 bases, 5 bases remained unmatched. The CDR3 totals 17 residues. Written as DNA, the CDR3 is TGCAGCGTTGACACCGGGACTAGCGTCTCTGGGGCCAACGTCCTGACTTTC. Protein sequence: CSVDTGTSVSGANVLTF.

V and J are TRBV20-1 and TRBJ1-1; no clear D gene. Trimming shortened V by 3 bases and J by 2 bases, and 16 bases separated the two germline ends. This CDR3 is 15 amino acids long. Germline CDR1 and CDR2: DFQATT and SNEGSKA (reference sequence). CDR3 coding DNA: TGCAGTGCTAGTCAAGGGAGGTTCAAAAACACTGAAGCTTTCTTT. Its translation: CSASQGRFKNTEAFF.

Comments on this clonotype: This may be a read error, as it is one base from a much larger clone. In DNA form, the CDR3 reads TGTCCCAGCAGTTACCCGTCCGGGACTAGTCTTTTCGATGAGCAGTTCTTC. Protein sequence: CPSSYPSGTSLFDEQFF. The chain couples TRBV6-2 or TRBV6-3 to TRBJ2-1; 8 bases align to TRBD2. Germline V gives CDR1 MNHEY, CDR2 SVGEGT. This CDR3 has 17 amino acids.

This clonotype has a handful of counts. The genes are TRBV6-5 and TRBJ2-1; 7 nucleotides line up with TRBD1. Germline CDR1 reads MNHEY; CDR2 reads SVGAGI. J was trimmed by 8 bases and V by 0 bases; bases with no gene match: 4. CDR3 length equals 14 residues. DNA for the CDR3: TGTGCCAGCAGTTACTCCGACAGGGTCGATGAGCAGTTCTTC. Translation gives CASSYSDRVDEQFF.

The gene calls are TRBV10-3 and TRBJ1-5; tentative D call: TRBD1 (5 bases). The CDR3 loop spans 15 amino acids. Germline V lookup: CDR1 ENHRY, CDR2 SYGVKD. V dropped 8 bases and J dropped 6 bases, with 20 bases sitting between them. DNA for the CDR3: TGTGCCATCTCTCCCGGGGGTCTTAAGAGTCAGCCCCAGCATTTT. It yields the protein CAISPGGLKSQPQHF.

This sequence joins TRBV12-3 or TRBV12-4 and TRBJ1-2; D call uncertain. CDR3 length equals 12 residues. V lost 6 bases to trimming and J lost 5 bases, with 10 bases between them. The CDR3 reads CASRLTSYGYTF. The CDR3 coding sequence is TGTGCCAGCAGGTTAACTAGTTATGGCTACACCTTC.

This rearrangement joins TRBV20-1 to TRBJ1-3; D might be TRBD1 (5 bases). CDR1 DFQATT and CDR2 SNEGSKA come from the germline V gene (reference sequence). The ends were cut back, 4 bases at V and 3 bases at J, with 10 bases in the middle. The CDR3 loop spans 13 amino acids. The CDR3 spells CSAITGGGNTIYF. CDR3 in DNA: TGCAGTGCTATTACCGGGGGTGGAAACACCATATATTTT.

The rearrangement joins TRBV18 to TRBJ1-2, with 9 nucleotides matching TRBD1. The CDR3 is made up of 18 amino acids. Unmatched junction bases numbered 11, after V lost 1 base and J lost 2 bases. The germline V gene has CDR1 KGHSH and CDR2 LQKENI. For the CDR3, the DNA is TGTGCCAGCTCACCACTAATTAACTCCGGGACAGGGAACTATGGCTACACCTTC. Protein sequence: CASSPLINSGTGNYGYTF. Complete variable domain (other parts from reference TRBV18 and TRBJ1-2): NAGVMQNPRHLVRRRGQEARLRCSPMKGHSHVYWYRQLPEEGLKFMVYLQKENIIDESGMPKERFSAEFPKEGPSILRIQQVVRGDSAAYFCASSPLINSGTGNYGYTFGSGTRLTVV.

V gene TRBV2 combines with J gene TRBJ2-7; 11 bases map to TRBD2. Trimming cost V 5 bases and J 6 bases; bases outside gene matches: 9. Germline-derived CDR1 and CDR2 are SNHLY and FYNNEI. This CDR3 is 15 amino acids long. The CDR3 here is CASSSQGLAGREQYF. The CDR3 bases are TGTGCCAGCAGTTCTCAAGGACTAGCGGGCCGCGAGCAGTACTTC.

This chain joins TRBV21-1 and TRBJ2-7. TRBV21-1 is a known pseudogene. The CDR3 is made up of 13 amino acids. The CDR3 sequence is CASSKVGIYEQYF. The DNA for the CDR3 is TGTGCCAGCAGCAAAGTTGGGATCTACGAGCAGTACTTC.

This clonotype appeared a few times. The CDR3 nucleotides read TGTGCCAGCAGCCCCGGGGGTCAGGGGTCCTACAATGAGCAGTTCTTC. It specifies CASSPGGQGSYNEQFF. The chain has TRBV7-2 and TRBJ2-1; D possibly uses TRBD1 or TRBD2 (6 bases each). Trimming took 5 bases from V and 1 from J, leaving 15 bases between them. The CDR3 has 16 residues. Looked up from germline, CDR1 is SGHTA and CDR2 is FQGNSA.

This clonotype was detected a few times. The chain links TRBV15 to TRBJ2-1; TRBD2 aligns across 8 bases. The CDR3 has 16 residues. Germline-derived CDR1 and CDR2 are LNHNV and YYDKDF (reference sequence). J lost 2 bases, V lost 5 bases, and 8 bases had no gene match. CDR3 coding DNA: TGTGCCACCAGCTCCCTCCAAGCGGGGGCCTACAATGAGCAGTTCTTC. Translated: CATSSLQAGAYNEQFF.

In its sample, this clonotype was seen a few times. Sequence at one end of the junction differs from germline and may be a read error. V is TRBV6-1 and J is TRBJ1-1, with D unresolved. The germline V gene encodes CDR1 MNHNS and CDR2 SASEGT. The CDR3 covers 16 residues. The CDR3 DNA reads TGTGCCAGCAGAGAAGGGAGAGGGTGGACTGTGACTGAAGCTTTCTTT. This encodes CASREGRGWTVTEAFF.

This clonotype was seen many times. The genes are TRBV2 and TRBJ2-1; D unclear. CDR3 size: 10 residues. CDR1 is SNHLY, CDR2 FYNNEI, per germline. V was trimmed by 7 bases and J by 6 bases, leaving 4 bases between them. The CDR3 DNA sequence: TGTGCCAGCACGGGCAATGAGCAGTTCTTC. It yields the protein CASTGNEQFF.

V is TRBV4-3 and J is TRBJ2-1; D is undetermined. The CDR3 contains 16 residues. V dropped 0 bases and J dropped 4 bases, with 13 bases sitting between them. Germline loops: CDR1 LGHNA, CDR2 YSLEER. The DNA of the CDR3 is TGCGCCAGCAGCCAAGAACCGGCAGGCCCTTACAATGAGCAGTTCTTC. Translated, it gives CASSQEPAGPYNEQFF.